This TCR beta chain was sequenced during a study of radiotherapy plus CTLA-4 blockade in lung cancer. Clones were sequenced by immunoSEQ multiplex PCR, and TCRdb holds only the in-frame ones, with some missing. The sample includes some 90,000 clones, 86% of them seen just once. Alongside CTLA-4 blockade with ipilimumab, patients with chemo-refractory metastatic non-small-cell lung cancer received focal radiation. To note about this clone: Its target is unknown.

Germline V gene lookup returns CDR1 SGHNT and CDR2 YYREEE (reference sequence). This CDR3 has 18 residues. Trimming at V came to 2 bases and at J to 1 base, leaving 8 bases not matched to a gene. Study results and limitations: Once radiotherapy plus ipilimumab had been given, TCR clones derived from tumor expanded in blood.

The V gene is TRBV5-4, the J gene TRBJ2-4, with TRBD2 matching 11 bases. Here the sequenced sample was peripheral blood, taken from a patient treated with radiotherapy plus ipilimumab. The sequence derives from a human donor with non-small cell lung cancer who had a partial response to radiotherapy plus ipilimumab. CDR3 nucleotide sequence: TGTGCCAGCAGCTTCAATCTAGCGGGAGGCGGGGCCAAAAACATTCAGTACTTC. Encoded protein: CASSFNLAGGGAKNIQYF.